These T cell receptor beta chains were read from a single sample in a study of Ad26.COV2.S vaccination and SARS-CoV-2 variants. This table comes from immunoSEQ multiplex PCR, and its TCRdb copy is limited to in-frame clones, with some not included. In the table there are hundreds of thousands of clones, around nine tenths of which are singletons. Source: peripheral blood, taken in a trial of Ad26.COV2.S vaccine versus placebo. The receptor source for this set is a person aged 18-65 years who received the Ad26.COV2.S COVID-19 vaccine or a placebo. The CDR3 runs from the conserved cysteine through the conserved F or W. D genes are given only for firm matches. Clone sizes are given selectively: once, few, many, or a class where the clone is expanded.

d_gene | j_gene | v_gene | abundance | CDR3nt | CDR3aa
TRBD1 | TRBJ1-1 | TRBV5-5 | . | TGTGCCAGCAGCTCCCGGACAGGGGGCAAGTGGGCTGAAGCTTTCTTT | CASSSRTGGKWAEAFF
. | TRBJ1-1 | TRBV7-2 | few | TGTGCCAGCAGCTTAGGACGGCCAATCGAAGCTTTCTTT | CASSLGRPIEAFF
TRBD2 | TRBJ2-1 | TRBV6-5 | . | TGTGCCAGCAGTCGACAGGGACTAGCTGAGCAGTTCTTC | CASSRQGLAEQFF
TRBD1 | TRBJ1-1 | TRBV28 | . | TGTGCCACCGGGACAGGGGGAACTGAAGCTTTCTTT | CATGTGGTEAFF
. | TRBJ2-3 | TRBV2 | . | TGTGCCAGCAGGGAGGGGTTGGATGCAGATACGCAGTATTTT | CASREGLDADTQYF
. | TRBJ2-7 | TRBV28 | . | TGTGCCAGCCAAAAGAGCGGGTCGGTCTACGAGCAGTACTTC | CASQKSGSVYEQYF
. | TRBJ2-6 | TRBV24-1 | . | TGTGCCGCCGGCTCGGCTGGGGCCAACGTCCTGACTTTC | CAAGSAGANVLTF
TRBD2 | TRBJ2-7 | TRBV9 | few | TGTGCCAGCAGCGTAGGGCTAGCGGGTTACGAGCAGTACTTC | CASSVGLAGYEQYF
. | TRBJ2-6 | TRBV6-2/TRBV6-3 | . | TGTGCCAGCAGTTACGCAGGCCCTGTCTCTGGGGCCAACGTCCTGACTTTC | CASSYAGPVSGANVLTF
TRBD1 | TRBJ2-2 | TRBV5-1 | once | TGCGCCAGCAGCTCCCGAGGACAGGGGAACACCGGGGAGCTGTTTTTT | CASSSRGQGNTGELFF
. | TRBJ2-5 | TRBV5-8 | . | TGTGCCAGCAGCTTGGATCGGGGAGAGACCCAGTACTTC | CASSLDRGETQYF
TRBD2 | TRBJ2-7 | TRBV29-1 | . | TGCAGCGCCCGACCTAGCGGGGGGTACGAGCAGTACTTC | CSARPSGGYEQYF
TRBD1 | TRBJ2-5 | TRBV7-9 | few | TGTGCCAGCAGCTTAGCGTTTGGGACAGGGAGTTTTGAGACCCAGTACTTC | CASSLAFGTGSFETQYF
. | TRBJ1-2 | TRBV5-4 | . | TGTGCCAGCAGCCTTGTAGGGGACTATGGCTACACCTTC | CASSLVGDYGYTF
. | TRBJ2-5 | TRBV27 | . | TGTGCCAGCAGTTTACTCCCAGGGACCCAAGAGACCCAGTACTTC | CASSLLPGTQETQYF
TRBD2 | TRBJ2-1 | TRBV5-4 | . | TGTGCCAGCAGCTTGGAGCGGGGGTCCTACAATGAGCAGTTCTTC | CASSLERGSYNEQFF
. | TRBJ1-5 | TRBV19 | few | TGTGCCACCCAGCGGGGGGTCACTCAGCCCCAGCATTTT | CATQRGVTQPQHF
. | TRBJ1-3 | TRBV6-6 | . | TGTGCCAGCAGTTACTCAGACAGAGCGGCCGGAAACACCATATATTTT | CASSYSDRAAGNTIYF
TRBD2 | TRBJ2-7 | TRBV30 | . | TGTGCCTGGTCCTCTAGCGGGAGAACTTACTTC | CAWSSSGRTYF
. | TRBJ1-4 | TRBV20-1 | . | TGCAGTGCCCTGAATGAAAAACTGTTTTTT | CSALNEKLFF
. | TRBJ2-7 | TRBV5-1 | . | TGCGCCAGCCGAATGGACCGCTACGAGCAGTACTTC | CASRMDRYEQYF
TRBD1 | TRBJ2-1 | TRBV11-3 | once | TGTGCCAGCAGCCCCCGGGACAGTTACAATGAGCAGTTCTTC | CASSPRDSYNEQFF
. | TRBJ1-3 | TRBV16 | . | TGTGCCAGCAGCCCCAAGGTGCAGCGGAGGTTCGGTGGAGCCTCTGGAAACACCATATATTTT | CASSPKVQRRFGGASGNTIYF
. | TRBJ1-5 | TRBV6-5 | . | TGTGCCAGCAGTTACTCGAGTAGCAATCAGCCCCAGCATTTT | CASSYSSSNQPQHF
. | TRBJ1-2 | TRBV5-1 | . | TGCGCCAGTACCCGACATGCTAACTATGGCTACACCTTC | CASTRHANYGYTF
. | TRBJ2-1 | TRBV7-2 | . | TGTGCCAGCAGCTTAGGGTTTGGAGGGTCGCACAATGAGCAGTTCTTC | CASSLGFGGSHNEQFF
. | TRBJ1-1 | TRBV4-1 | few | TGCGCCAGCAGCCAAGACCCTGACAGCACTGAAGCTTTCTTT | CASSQDPDSTEAFF
TRBD1 | TRBJ1-4 | TRBV5-1 | . | TGCGCCAGCAGCCCCGACAGGGGGGGTGAAAAACTGTTTTTT | CASSPDRGGEKLFF
TRBD2 | TRBJ2-7 | TRBV9 | . | TGTGCCAGCAGCCCGGGACTAGCGGGAGCTTTCGAGCAGTACTTC | CASSPGLAGAFEQYF
TRBD2 | TRBJ2-1 | TRBV6-5 | . | TGTGCCAGCAGAACTAGCGGGAGAATCGCTGATGAGCAGTTCTTC | CASRTSGRIADEQFF
. | TRBJ1-2 | TRBV7-9 | . | TGTGCCAGCAACCGGGACACCGCCTATGGCTACACCTTC | CASNRDTAYGYTF
. | TRBJ2-1 | TRBV3-1/TRBV3-2 | . | TGTGCCAGCAGCCCCCGGTCGCAGAGGAATGAGCAGTTCTTC | CASSPRSQRNEQFF
TRBD1 | TRBJ2-1 | TRBV18 | . | TGTGCCAGCTCACCAGCGGCAGGGGGTTACAATGAGCAGTTCTTC | CASSPAAGGYNEQFF
. | TRBJ2-1 | TRBV28 | . | TGTGCCAGCAAAAAGATGAATGAGCAGTTCTTC | CASKKMNEQFF
. | TRBJ2-3 | TRBV2 | few | TGTGCCAGCAGTGAAACGCTCAGCACAGATACGCAGTATTTT | CASSETLSTDTQYF
. | TRBJ1-2 | TRBV30 | . | TGTGCCTGGAACCCCGAGGGGGGCGTTGGGGCATATGGCTACACCTTC | CAWNPEGGVGAYGYTF
. | TRBJ1-2 | TRBV4-1 | . | TGCGCCAGCAGCCCTGGGGGGGACCTCCTTCCCTACACCTTC | CASSPGGDLLPYTF
TRBD1 | TRBJ2-7 | TRBV5-1 | . | TGCGCCAGCAGCTTGGACAGGGGCTACGAGCAGTACTTC | CASSLDRGYEQYF
. | TRBJ2-1 | TRBV12-5 | . | TGTGCTAGTGGTCCCTCTGGGGCGGCCCGAAATGAGCAGTTCTTC | CASGPSGAARNEQFF
TRBD1 | TRBJ1-2 | TRBV18 | few | TGTGCCAGCTCACCTGGACAGGGGGCTATTATGGATGGCTACACCTTC | CASSPGQGAIMDGYTF
TRBD2 | TRBJ2-1 | TRBV5-1 | . | TGCGCCAGCAGTCCCGGGACTAGCGAGGATGAGCAGTTCTTC | CASSPGTSEDEQFF
TRBD2 | TRBJ2-1 | TRBV5-1 | once | TGCGCCAGCAGCCCCCTAGCGGGAGGGCCTTTGGGGCAGTTCTTC | CASSPLAGGPLGQFF
TRBD2 | TRBJ2-2 | TRBV29-1 | . | TGCAGCGTAAACTTAGCGGGGCAGGACCACGGGGAGCTGTTTTTT | CSVNLAGQDHGELFF
. | TRBJ2-7 | TRBV11-1 | . | TGTGCCAGCAGCAGAGAGGCCTCGAGCTCCTACGAGCAGTACTTC | CASSREASSSYEQYF
. | TRBJ2-7 | TRBV7-6 | . | TGTGCCAGCAGCTTAGCGGTCTACAAATACTTC | CASSLAVYKYF
TRBD1 | TRBJ1-6 | TRBV6-2/TRBV6-3 | . | TGTGCCAGCAGTTTGGGACAGGTATATAATTCACCCCTCCACTTT | CASSLGQVYNSPLHF
TRBD1 | TRBJ1-2 | TRBV5-6 | once | TGTGCCAGCAGCCCTGGTGGACAGGCGTACAGTGGCTACACCTTC | CASSPGGQAYSGYTF
. | TRBJ2-5 | TRBV14 | . | TGTGCCAGCAGCCACCTTAGAGAGACCCAGTACTTC | CASSHLRETQYF
. | TRBJ2-1 | TRBV19 | . | TGTGCCAGTAGTATTCCCTCCTACAATGAGCAGTTCTTC | CASSIPSYNEQFF
TRBD2 | TRBJ2-7 | TRBV9 | . | TGTGCCAGCAGCCATACTAGCGGCACCTACGAGCAGTACTTC | CASSHTSGTYEQYF